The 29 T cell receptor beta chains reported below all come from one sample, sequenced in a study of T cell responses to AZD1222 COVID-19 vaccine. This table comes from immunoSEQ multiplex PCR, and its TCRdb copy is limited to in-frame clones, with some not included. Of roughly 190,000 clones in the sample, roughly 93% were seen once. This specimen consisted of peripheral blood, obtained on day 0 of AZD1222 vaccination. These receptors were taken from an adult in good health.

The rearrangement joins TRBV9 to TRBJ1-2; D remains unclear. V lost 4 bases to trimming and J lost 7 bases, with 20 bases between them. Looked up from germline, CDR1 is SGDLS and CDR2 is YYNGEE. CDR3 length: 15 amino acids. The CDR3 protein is CASSWQAQSQGGYTF. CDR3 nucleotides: TGTGCCAGCAGCTGGCAGGCTCAAAGCCAAGGTGGCTACACCTTC.

In DNA, the CDR3 is TGTGCCACGTCGACTAGCGGAGACTCCTACGAGCAGTACTTC. Its translation: CATSTSGDSYEQYF. The chain has TRBV5-4 and TRBJ2-7; 9 positions match TRBD2. This CDR3 is built from 14 residues. Germline V gene lookup returns CDR1 SGHNT and CDR2 YYREEE (reference sequence). After removal of 9 bases from V and 0 bases from J, the junction contained 7 bases not matched to a gene. The full variable domain, with the rest looked up from reference TRBV5-4 and TRBJ2-7, is ETGVTQSPTHLIKTRGQQVTLRCSSQSGHNTVSWYQQALGQGPQFIFQYYREEENGRGNFPPRFSGLQFPNYSSELNVNALELDDSALYLCATSTSGDSYEQYFGPGTRLTVT.

The chain's CDR3 is CASRTPGQGNNEQFF. The CDR3 nucleotides are TGTGCCAGCAGGACCCCGGGACAGGGTAACAATGAGCAGTTCTTC. This chain connects TRBV11-1 to TRBJ2-1; 9 nucleotides match TRBD1. CDR3 size: 15 residues. Germline V CDR1 and CDR2: SGHAT, FQDESV (reference sequence). Unmatched junction bases numbered 8, after V lost 6 bases and J lost 5 bases.

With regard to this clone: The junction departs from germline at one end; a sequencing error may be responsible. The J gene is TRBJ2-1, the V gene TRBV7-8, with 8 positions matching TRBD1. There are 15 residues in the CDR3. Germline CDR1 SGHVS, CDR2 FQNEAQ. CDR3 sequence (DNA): TGTGCCAGCAGCTCGAAGTCAGGGGGCTACGATGAGCAGTTCTTC. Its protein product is CASSSKSGGYDEQFF.

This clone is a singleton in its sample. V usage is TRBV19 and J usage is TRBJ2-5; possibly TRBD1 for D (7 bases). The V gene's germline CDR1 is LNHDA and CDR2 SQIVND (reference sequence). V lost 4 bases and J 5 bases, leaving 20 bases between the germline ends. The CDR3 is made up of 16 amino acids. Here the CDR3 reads CASSTWDTPGGETQYF. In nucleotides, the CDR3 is TGTGCCAGTAGTACATGGGACACCCCAGGGGGGGAGACCCAGTACTTC.

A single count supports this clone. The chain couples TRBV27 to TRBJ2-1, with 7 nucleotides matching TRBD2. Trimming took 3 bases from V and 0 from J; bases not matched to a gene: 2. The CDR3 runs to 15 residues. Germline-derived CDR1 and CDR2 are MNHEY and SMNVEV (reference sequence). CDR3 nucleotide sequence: TGTGCCAGCAGTTTGGGGGGGTACTCCTACAATGAGCAGTTCTTC. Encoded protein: CASSLGGYSYNEQFF.

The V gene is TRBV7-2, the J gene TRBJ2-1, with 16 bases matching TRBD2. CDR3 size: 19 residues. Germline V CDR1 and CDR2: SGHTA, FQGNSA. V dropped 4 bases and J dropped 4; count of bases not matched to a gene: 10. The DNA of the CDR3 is TGTGCCAGCAGCTCCCCGGGACTAGCGGGAGGGCGAATATACAATGAGCAGTTCTTC. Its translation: CASSSPGLAGGRIYNEQFF. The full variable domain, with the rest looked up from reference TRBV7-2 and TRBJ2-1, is GAGVSQSPSNKVTEKGKDVELRCDPISGHTALYWYRQSLGQGLEFLIYFQGNSAPDKSGLPSDRFSAERTGGSVSTLTIQRTQQEDSAVYLCASSSPGLAGGRIYNEQFFGPGTRLTVL.

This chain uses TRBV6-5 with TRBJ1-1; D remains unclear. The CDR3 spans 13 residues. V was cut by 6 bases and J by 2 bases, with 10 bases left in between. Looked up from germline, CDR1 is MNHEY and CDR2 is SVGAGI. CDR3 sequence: CASRIKLNTEAFF. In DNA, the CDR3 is TGTGCCAGCAGGATCAAGTTAAACACTGAAGCTTTCTTT.

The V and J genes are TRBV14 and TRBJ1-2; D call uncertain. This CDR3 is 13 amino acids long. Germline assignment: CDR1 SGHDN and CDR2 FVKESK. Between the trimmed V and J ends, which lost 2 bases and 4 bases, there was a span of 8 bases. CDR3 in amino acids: CASSQTNAYGYTF. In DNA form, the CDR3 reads TGTGCCAGCAGCCAAACCAATGCCTATGGCTACACCTTC.

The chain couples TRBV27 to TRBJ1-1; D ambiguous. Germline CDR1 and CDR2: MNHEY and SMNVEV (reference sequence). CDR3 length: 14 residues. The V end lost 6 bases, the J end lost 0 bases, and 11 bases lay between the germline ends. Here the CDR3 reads CASSQTVMNTEAFF. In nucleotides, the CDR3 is TGTGCCAGCAGCCAGACGGTAATGAACACTGAAGCTTTCTTT.

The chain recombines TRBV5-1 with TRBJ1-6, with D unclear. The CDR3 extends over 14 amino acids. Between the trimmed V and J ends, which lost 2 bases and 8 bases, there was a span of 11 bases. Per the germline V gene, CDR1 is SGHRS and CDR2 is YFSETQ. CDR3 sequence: CASSFGLPHSPLHF. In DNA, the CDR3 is TGCGCCAGCAGCTTTGGCCTCCCCCATTCACCCCTCCACTTT.

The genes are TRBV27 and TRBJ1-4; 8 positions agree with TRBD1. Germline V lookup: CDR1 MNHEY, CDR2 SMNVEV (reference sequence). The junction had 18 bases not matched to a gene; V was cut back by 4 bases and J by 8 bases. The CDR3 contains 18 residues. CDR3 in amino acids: CASSSNPRGRSEREKLFF. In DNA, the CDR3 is TGTGCCAGCAGTTCCAATCCCAGGGGGCGATCGGAACGGGAAAAACTGTTTTTT.

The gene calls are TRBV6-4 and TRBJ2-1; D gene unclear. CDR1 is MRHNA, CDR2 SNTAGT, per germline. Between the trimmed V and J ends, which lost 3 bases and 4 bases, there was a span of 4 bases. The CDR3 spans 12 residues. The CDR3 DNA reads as TGTGCCAGCAGTGATTCTTACAATGAGCAGTTCTTC. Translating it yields CASSDSYNEQFF.

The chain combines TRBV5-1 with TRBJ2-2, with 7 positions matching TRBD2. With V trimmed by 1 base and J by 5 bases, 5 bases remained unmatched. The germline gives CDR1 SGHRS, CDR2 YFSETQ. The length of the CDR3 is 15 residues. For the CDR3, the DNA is TGCGCCAGCAGCTTGAGCGGGGAGCGGACCGGGGAGCTGTTTTTT. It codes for CASSLSGERTGELFF.

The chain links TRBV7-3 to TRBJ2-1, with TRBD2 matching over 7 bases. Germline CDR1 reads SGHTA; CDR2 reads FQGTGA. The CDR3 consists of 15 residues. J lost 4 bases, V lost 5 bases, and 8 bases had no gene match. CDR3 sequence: CASSEGLGLYNEQFF. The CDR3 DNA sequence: TGTGCCAGCAGCGAAGGACTAGGCTTGTACAATGAGCAGTTCTTC.

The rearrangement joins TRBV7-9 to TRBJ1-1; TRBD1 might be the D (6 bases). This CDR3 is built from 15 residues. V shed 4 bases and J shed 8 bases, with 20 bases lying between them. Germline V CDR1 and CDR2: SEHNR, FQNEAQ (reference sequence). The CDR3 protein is CASSSPGTSDQEAFF. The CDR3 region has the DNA TGTGCCAGCAGCTCCCCCGGGACATCAGACCAGGAAGCTTTCTTT.

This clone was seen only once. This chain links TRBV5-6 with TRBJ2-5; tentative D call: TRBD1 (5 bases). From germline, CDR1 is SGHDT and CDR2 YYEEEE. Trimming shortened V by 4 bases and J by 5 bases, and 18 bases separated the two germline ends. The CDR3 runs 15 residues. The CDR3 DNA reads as TGTGCCAGCAGCCCCGTAGGGCAGGGTAGGGAGACCCAGTACTTC. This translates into CASSPVGQGRETQYF.

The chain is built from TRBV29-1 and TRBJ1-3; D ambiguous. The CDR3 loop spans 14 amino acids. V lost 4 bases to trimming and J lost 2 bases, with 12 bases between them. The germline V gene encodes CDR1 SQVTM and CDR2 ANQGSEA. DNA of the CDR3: TGCAGCGTTGTTGATAGGGTTCCTGGAAACACCATATATTTT. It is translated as CSVVDRVPGNTIYF.

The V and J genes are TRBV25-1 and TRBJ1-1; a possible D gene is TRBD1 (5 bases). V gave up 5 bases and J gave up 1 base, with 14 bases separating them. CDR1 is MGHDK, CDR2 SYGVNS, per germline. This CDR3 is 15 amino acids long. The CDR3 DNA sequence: TGTGCCAGCAGTCCATCGGGACCGCGGAACACTGAAGCTTTCTTT. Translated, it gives CASSPSGPRNTEAFF.

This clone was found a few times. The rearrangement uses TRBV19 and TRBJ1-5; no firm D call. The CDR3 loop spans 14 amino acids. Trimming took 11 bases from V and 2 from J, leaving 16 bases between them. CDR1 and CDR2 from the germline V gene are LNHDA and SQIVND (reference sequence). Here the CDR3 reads CAARATDGNQPQHF. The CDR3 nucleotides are TGTGCCGCACGGGCCACGGATGGCAATCAGCCCCAGCATTTT.

Here the CDR3 DNA reads TGTGCCAGCAGTTCTGCCCTTAATTCACCCCTCCACTTT. Translating it yields CASSSALNSPLHF. The chain links TRBV27 to TRBJ1-6; D not resolved. This CDR3 is built from 13 residues. Germline V gene lookup returns CDR1 MNHEY and CDR2 SMNVEV (reference sequence). The V and J ends lost 4 bases and 6 bases respectively, with 7 bases between them.

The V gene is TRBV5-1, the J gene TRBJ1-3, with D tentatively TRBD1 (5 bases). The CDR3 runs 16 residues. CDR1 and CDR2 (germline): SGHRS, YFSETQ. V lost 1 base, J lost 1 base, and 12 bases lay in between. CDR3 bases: TGCGCCAGCAGCTTGCGGCAGGGCGGTTCTGGAAACACCATATATTTT. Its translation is CASSLRQGGSGNTIYF.

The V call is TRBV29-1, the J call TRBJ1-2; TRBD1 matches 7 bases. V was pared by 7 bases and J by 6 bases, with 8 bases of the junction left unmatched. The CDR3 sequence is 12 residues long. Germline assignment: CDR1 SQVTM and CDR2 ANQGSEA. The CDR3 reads CSAGQDAHGYTF. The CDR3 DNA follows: TGCAGCGCCGGACAGGACGCCCATGGCTACACCTTC.

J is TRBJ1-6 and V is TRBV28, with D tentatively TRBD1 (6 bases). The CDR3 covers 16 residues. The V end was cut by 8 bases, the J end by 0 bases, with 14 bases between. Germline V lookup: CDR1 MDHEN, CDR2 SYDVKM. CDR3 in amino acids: CASLGTGSSYNSPLHF. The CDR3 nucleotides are TGTGCCAGCCTCGGAACAGGGAGCTCCTATAATTCACCCCTCCACTTT.

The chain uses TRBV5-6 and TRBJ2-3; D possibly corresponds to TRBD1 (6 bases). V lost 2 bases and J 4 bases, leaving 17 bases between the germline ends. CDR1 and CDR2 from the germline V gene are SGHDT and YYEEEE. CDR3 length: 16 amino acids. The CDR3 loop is CASSFDLGGGADTQYF. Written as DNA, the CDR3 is TGTGCCAGCAGCTTTGACTTAGGGGGTGGCGCAGATACGCAGTATTTT.

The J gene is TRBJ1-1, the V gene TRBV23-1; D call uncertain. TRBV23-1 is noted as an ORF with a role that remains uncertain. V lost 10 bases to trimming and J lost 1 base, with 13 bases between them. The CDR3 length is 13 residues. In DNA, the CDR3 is TGCGCCACAACGCAAAGGACGAACACTGAAGCTTTCTTT. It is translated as CATTQRTNTEAFF.

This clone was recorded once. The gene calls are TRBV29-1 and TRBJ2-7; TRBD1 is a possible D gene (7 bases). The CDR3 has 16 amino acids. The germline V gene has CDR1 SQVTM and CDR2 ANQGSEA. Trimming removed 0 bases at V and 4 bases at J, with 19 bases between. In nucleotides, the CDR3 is TGCAGCGTTGAAGAGGGGGGACAGCTGGGGTCGTACGAGCAGTACTTC. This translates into CSVEEGGQLGSYEQYF.

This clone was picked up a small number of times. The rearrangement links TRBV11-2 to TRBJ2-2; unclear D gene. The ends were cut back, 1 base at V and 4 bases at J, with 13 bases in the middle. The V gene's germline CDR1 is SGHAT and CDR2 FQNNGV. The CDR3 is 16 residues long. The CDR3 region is CASSLGPSEGTGELFF. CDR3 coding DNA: TGTGCCAGCAGCTTAGGACCCTCAGAAGGCACCGGGGAGCTGTTTTTT.

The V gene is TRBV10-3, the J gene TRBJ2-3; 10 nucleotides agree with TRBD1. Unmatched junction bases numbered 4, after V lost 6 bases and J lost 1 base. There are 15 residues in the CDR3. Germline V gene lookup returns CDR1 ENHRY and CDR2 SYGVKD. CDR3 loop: CAIRTGTGGTDTQYF. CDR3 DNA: TGTGCCATCAGAACCGGGACAGGGGGCACAGATACGCAGTATTTT.